The 13 T cell receptor beta chains given below trace back to one sample, sequenced in a study of blood T cell repertoires in COVID-19. Measured with immunoSEQ multiplex PCR; TCRdb has only the in-frame clones, and not every one. The sample yields some 150,000 clones, 85% seen once. Sample: peripheral blood. The receptors were gathered from a woman between 35 and 50 years old with active or convalescent COVID-19.

The table lists this clone with a few counts. The chain carries TRBV29-1 and TRBJ1-1; a weak D match, TRBD1 (5 bases). Per the germline V gene, CDR1 is SQVTM and CDR2 is ANQGSEA. With 8 bases removed from V and 0 bases from J, the gap between germline ends came to 10 bases. CDR3 length: 12 amino acids. In nucleotides, the CDR3 is TGCAGCTCGGGAGGGGTGAACACTGAAGCTTTCTTT. Its protein is CSSGGVNTEAFF.

This sequence joins TRBV27 and TRBJ1-4; no firm D call. The V end was cut by 4 bases, the J end by 14 bases, with 32 bases between. The germline V gene encodes CDR1 MNHEY and CDR2 SMNVEV (reference sequence). This CDR3 is 18 amino acids long. Here the CDR3 DNA reads TGTGCCAGCAGTTCCTCCCGGCCCTTAGCTCCTGACCTATCGAGGCTGTTTTTT. Its translation is CASSSSRPLAPDLSRLFF. The full variable domain, its missing parts supplied by reference TRBV27 and TRBJ1-4, is EAQVTQNPRYLITVTGKKLTVTCSQNMNHEYMSWYRQDPGLGLRQIYYSMNVEVTDKGDVPEGYKVSRKEKRNFPLILESPSPNQTSLYFCASSSSRPLAPDLSRLFFGSGTQLSVL.

The V and J genes are TRBV7-9 and TRBJ1-1, with D possibly matching TRBD1 (5 bases). The germline V gene encodes CDR1 SEHNR and CDR2 FQNEAQ (reference sequence). This CDR3 is built from 14 residues. V lost 2 bases and J 4 bases, leaving 11 bases between the germline ends. CDR3 in amino acids: CASSLRGRSTEAFF. CDR3 coding DNA: TGTGCCAGCAGCTTAAGGGGAAGGTCCACTGAAGCTTTCTTT.

The chain is built from TRBV29-1 and TRBJ1-2, with D tentatively TRBD1 (5 bases). V was cut by 4 bases and J by 4 bases, with 13 bases left in between. The CDR3 extends over 13 amino acids. CDR1 and CDR2 from the germline V gene are SQVTM and ANQGSEA. The CDR3, as DNA: TGCAGCGTTGCAACGGGGGGTGGCTATGGCTACACCTTC. This codes for CSVATGGGYGYTF. The full variable domain, in which reference TRBV29-1 and TRBJ1-2 provide the parts outside the CDR3, is SAVISQKPSRDICQRGTSLTIQCQVDSQVTMMFWYRQQPGQSLTLIATANQGSEATYESGFVIDKFPISRPNLTFSTLTVSNMSPEDSSIYLCSVATGGGYGYTFGSGTRLTVV.

DNA for the CDR3: TGTGCCAGCAGCTCCTCGTACGGGAGACAAGAGACCCAGTACTTC. Protein product: CASSSSYGRQETQYF. The gene calls are TRBV7-2 and TRBJ2-5, with a tentative D call TRBD2 (6 bases). This CDR3 spans 15 amino acids. Per germline, CDR1 SGHTA and CDR2 FQGNSA. Trimming pared 4 bases from V and 2 bases from J, leaving 14 bases between.

This chain connects TRBV4-2 to TRBJ1-4; possibly TRBD1 for D (5 bases). Trimming removed 0 bases from V and 7 bases from J, with 18 bases in between. The CDR3 runs 17 residues. In germline, CDR1 is LGHNA, CDR2 YNFKEQ. The CDR3 sequence is CASSQDKAGWNGEKLFF. As DNA, the CDR3 is TGTGCCAGCAGCCAAGATAAGGCAGGGTGGAATGGTGAAAAACTGTTTTTT.

This sequence joins TRBV9 and TRBJ1-3, with D tentatively TRBD1 (6 bases). The CDR3 has 19 amino acids. V gave up 4 bases and J gave up 0 bases, with 23 bases separating them. Germline CDR1 SGDLS, CDR2 YYNGEE. The chain's CDR3 is CASSISPPTGIFSGNTIYF. The DNA for the CDR3 is TGTGCCAGCAGCATCAGTCCCCCCACAGGGATCTTCTCTGGAAACACCATATATTTT.

The chain has TRBV6-2 or TRBV6-3 and TRBJ1-2, with D hard to call. This CDR3 region has 14 residues. Germline CDR1 reads MNHEY; CDR2 reads SVGEGT. V gave up 3 bases and J gave up 6 bases, with 14 bases separating them. The CDR3 region has the DNA TGTGCCAGCAGTTATTTAGAGGGTGGAGATGGCTACACCTTC. Its translation: CASSYLEGGDGYTF.

The chain recombines TRBV2 with TRBJ1-1; D call uncertain. V was clipped by 4 bases and J by 5 bases, with 11 bases between them. The germline CDR1 and CDR2 sequences are SNHLY and FYNNEI. The CDR3 is 13 amino acids. CDR3 in amino acids: CASSAPGRTEAFF. Here the CDR3 DNA reads TGTGCCAGCAGTGCCCCGGGTAGGACTGAAGCTTTCTTT.

V is TRBV3-1 (or the pseudogene TRBV3-2) and J is TRBJ1-3, with TRBD1 matching over 7 bases. Trimming took 4 bases from V and 4 from J; bases not matched to a gene: 4. The CDR3 contains 14 residues. Per the germline V gene, CDR1 is LGHDT and CDR2 is YNNKEL (reference sequence). The CDR3 DNA follows: TGTGCCAGCAGCCTCAGGGGGTCCGGAAACACCATATATTTT. Translated, it gives CASSLRGSGNTIYF.

V and J are TRBV2 and TRBJ1-5; D possibly corresponds to TRBD1 (5 bases). V was cut by 2 bases and J by 6 bases, with 11 bases left in between. The germline V gene has CDR1 SNHLY and CDR2 FYNNEI. The CDR3 has 14 amino acids. The DNA for the CDR3 is TGTGCCAGCAGTGAAATGGCAGGGTCTCAGCCCCAGCATTTT. It is translated as CASSEMAGSQPQHF.

This clone was picked up one time. This same CDR3 is encoded by further DNA sequences in the sample. This chain connects TRBV9 to TRBJ1-2, with 7 bases aligning to TRBD1. The CDR3 spans 15 residues. V dropped 0 bases and J dropped 4; count of bases not matched to a gene: 6. Germline CDR1 is SGDLS and CDR2 is YYNGEE. Written as DNA, the CDR3 is TGTGCCAGCAGCGTAGTTTCGGGACAGCCCTATGGCTACACCTTC. Encoded protein: CASSVVSGQPYGYTF.

The V call is TRBV28, the J call TRBJ1-2, with TRBD1 identical over 8 bases. There are 15 residues in the CDR3. The V gene end was trimmed by 5 bases and the J gene end by 6 bases; junction bases not matched to a gene: 11. Germline lookup yields CDR1 MDHEN and CDR2 SYDVKM. This chain's CDR3 is CASSPTGQGWNGYTF. In DNA, the CDR3 is TGTGCCAGCAGTCCCACCGGACAGGGATGGAATGGCTACACCTTC.